The 14 T cell receptor beta chains reported below all come from one sample, sequenced in a study of graft-versus-host responses after intestinal transplantation. These receptors have no known antigen. Here immunoSEQ multiplex PCR was the method, and the copy in TCRdb shows in-frame clones only, minus some. The table lists some 90,000 clones, just under 95% of them singletons. The sample here was unstimulated CD8+ T cells sorted from spleen or lymph node cells, taken before transplant. These receptors were obtained from a human donor who was the organ donor for an intestinal transplant.

V and J are TRBV12-5 and TRBJ1-2; 9 nucleotides align to TRBD1. The germline gives CDR1 LGHNT, CDR2 FRNRAP. This CDR3 spans 18 amino acids. J was trimmed by 4 bases and V by 4 bases; bases with no gene match: 16. The CDR3 region is CASGSDPTGGASAYGYTF. CDR3 in DNA: TGTGCTAGTGGTTCGGACCCAACAGGGGGCGCGAGCGCCTATGGCTACACCTTC.

The genes are TRBV19 and TRBJ1-6, with D tentatively TRBD1 (5 bases). CDR1 and CDR2 (germline): LNHDA, SQIVND (reference sequence). V lost 3 bases and J 7 bases, leaving 13 bases between the germline ends. The CDR3 contains 15 residues. This chain's CDR3 is CASSMAPRGNSPLHF. The DNA of the CDR3 is TGTGCCAGTAGTATGGCCCCTCGGGGGAATTCACCCCTCCACTTT.

J is TRBJ2-1 and V is TRBV19; 14 bases are a match to TRBD2. V lost 5 bases and J lost 10; bases outside the gene matches: 7. The length of the CDR3 is 15 residues. CDR1 and CDR2 from the germline V gene are LNHDA and SQIVND (reference sequence). Written as DNA, the CDR3 is TGTGCCAGTAGTCCGACTAGCGGGGGGGCCCGGGAGCAGTTCTTC. Encoded protein: CASSPTSGGAREQFF. Supplemented by reference TRBV19 and TRBJ2-1, the full variable domain reads DGGITQSPKYLFRKEGQNVTLSCEQNLNHDAMYWYRQDPGQGLRLIYYSQIVNDFQKGDIAEGYSVSREKKESFPLTVTSAQKNPTAFYLCASSPTSGGAREQFFGPGTRLTVL.

V is TRBV19 and J is TRBJ1-4; no clear D. The CDR3 runs 12 residues. Trimming left V 5 bases short and J 8 bases short, with 9 bases between. In germline, CDR1 is LNHDA, CDR2 SQIVND (reference sequence). Here the CDR3 reads CASSSPVEKLFF. CDR3 coding DNA: TGTGCCAGTAGTTCCCCTGTCGAAAAACTGTTTTTT.

The chain uses TRBV5-6 and TRBJ1-1; D is ambiguous. The CDR3 is made up of 16 amino acids. V lost 3 bases, J lost 0 bases, and 15 bases lay in between. From germline, CDR1 is SGHDT and CDR2 YYEEEE. CDR3 in amino acids: CASSSSNGLMNTEAFF. CDR3 nucleotide sequence: TGTGCCAGCAGCTCGTCGAATGGCCTCATGAACACTGAAGCTTTCTTT.

The V call is TRBV6-5, the J call TRBJ1-1; no clear D. Germline CDR1 reads MNHEY; CDR2 reads SVGAGI. Between the trimmed V and J ends, which lost 6 bases and 1 base, there was a span of 9 bases. CDR3 size: 13 residues. CDR3 nucleotides: TGTGCCAGCAGCCACGAAGCGAACACTGAAGCTTTCTTT. Amino acids: CASSHEANTEAFF.

The gene calls are TRBV29-1 and TRBJ2-3, with TRBD1 matching over 9 bases. Germline CDR1 is SQVTM and CDR2 is ANQGSEA. The J segment lost 5 bases and the V segment lost 0 bases, leaving 12 bases of the junction unmatched. The CDR3 sequence is 17 residues long. The CDR3 DNA follows: TGCAGCGTTGAAGAGGGGGCTCACAGGGGGCGCTTAGATACGCAGTATTTT. It specifies CSVEEGAHRGRLDTQYF.

The J gene is TRBJ2-5, the V gene TRBV5-1; TRBD2 is a possible D gene (7 bases). The CDR3 extends over 13 amino acids. CDR1 is SGHRS and CDR2 is YFSETQ in the germline V gene. The V end lost 5 bases, the J end lost 6 bases, and 14 bases lay between the germline ends. In DNA form, the CDR3 reads TGCGCCAGCAGTTCGGGGGGCAGAAAGACCCAGTACTTC. Translated, it gives CASSSGGRKTQYF. Filled out from reference TRBV5-1 and TRBJ2-5, the complete variable domain reads KAGVTQTPRYLIKTRGQQVTLSCSPISGHRSVSWYQQTPGQGLQFLFEYFSETQRNKGNFPGRFSGRQFSNSRSEMNVSTLELGDSALYLCASSSGGRKTQYFGPGTRLLVL.

CDR3 bases: TGTGCCAGCAGCCCCGGGGCTAGCGGCGCCTACGAGCAGTACTTC. Amino acids: CASSPGASGAYEQYF. V is TRBV9 and J is TRBJ2-7; TRBD2 aligns across 7 bases. The CDR3 spans 15 residues. V gave up 4 bases and J gave up 2 bases; unmatched junction bases: 9. Germline values: CDR1 SGDLS, CDR2 YYNGEE.

The J gene is TRBJ2-4, the V gene TRBV27; TRBD2 matches at 7 bases. CDR3 length: 15 residues. The germline CDR1 and CDR2 sequences are MNHEY and SMNVEV (reference sequence). J lost 1 base, V lost 3 bases, and 3 bases had no gene match. The CDR3 loop is CASSLGGSAKNIQYF. The DNA for the CDR3 is TGTGCCAGCAGTTTGGGGGGGTCCGCCAAAAACATTCAGTACTTC.

The chain combines TRBV19 with TRBJ2-7; a possible D gene is TRBD2 (6 bases). Germline V CDR1 and CDR2: LNHDA, SQIVND (reference sequence). This CDR3 contains 14 residues. Trimming stripped 5 bases from V and 4 bases from J, with 15 bases between. CDR3 coding DNA: TGTGCCAGTAGTCTCGCGGGGTGGAGTTACGAGCAGTACTTC. The encoded protein is CASSLAGWSYEQYF.

The J gene is TRBJ2-7, the V gene TRBV11-2; the match to TRBD1 covers 10 bases. The length of the CDR3 is 14 residues. The germline V gene has CDR1 SGHAT and CDR2 FQNNGV. The trim removed 1 base at V and 5 bases at J, leaving 2 bases unmatched. The CDR3 coding sequence is TGTGCCAGCAGCTTAGGACAGGGGGCCCACGAGCAGTACTTC. It translates to CASSLGQGAHEQYF.

This chain joins TRBV7-2 and TRBJ2-1, with a possible D match to TRBD1 (6 bases). V lost 2 bases, J lost 5 bases, and 13 bases lay in between. This CDR3 spans 15 amino acids. Germline V gene lookup returns CDR1 SGHTA and CDR2 FQGNSA. The CDR3, as DNA: TGTGCCAGCAGCTTATCGGCAGGGGTAAACAATGAGCAGTTCTTC. It is translated as CASSLSAGVNNEQFF.

The chain employs TRBV5-6 and TRBJ2-3; TRBD2 is a possible D gene (5 bases). CDR3 size: 16 residues. The V gene's germline CDR1 is SGHDT and CDR2 YYEEEE. V was clipped by 0 bases and J by 2 bases, with 13 bases between them. The CDR3 nucleotides are TGTGCCAGCAGCTTGGTGGGAGAGGTTAACACAGATACGCAGTATTTT. Encoded protein: CASSLVGEVNTDTQYF.